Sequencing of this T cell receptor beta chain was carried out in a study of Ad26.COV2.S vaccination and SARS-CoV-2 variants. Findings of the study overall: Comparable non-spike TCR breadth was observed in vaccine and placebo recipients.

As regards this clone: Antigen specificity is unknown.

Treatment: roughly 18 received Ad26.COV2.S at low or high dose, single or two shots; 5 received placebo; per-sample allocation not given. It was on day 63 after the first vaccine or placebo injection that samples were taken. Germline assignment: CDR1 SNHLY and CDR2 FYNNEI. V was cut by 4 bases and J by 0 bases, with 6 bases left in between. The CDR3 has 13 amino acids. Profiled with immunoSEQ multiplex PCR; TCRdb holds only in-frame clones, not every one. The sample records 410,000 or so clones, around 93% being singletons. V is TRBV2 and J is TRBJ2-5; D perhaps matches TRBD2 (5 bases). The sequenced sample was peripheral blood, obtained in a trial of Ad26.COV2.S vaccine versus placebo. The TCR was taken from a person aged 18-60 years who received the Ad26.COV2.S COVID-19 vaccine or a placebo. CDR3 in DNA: TGTGCCAGCAGTGTGCGGGACCAAGAGACCCAGTACTTC. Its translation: CASSVRDQETQYF.